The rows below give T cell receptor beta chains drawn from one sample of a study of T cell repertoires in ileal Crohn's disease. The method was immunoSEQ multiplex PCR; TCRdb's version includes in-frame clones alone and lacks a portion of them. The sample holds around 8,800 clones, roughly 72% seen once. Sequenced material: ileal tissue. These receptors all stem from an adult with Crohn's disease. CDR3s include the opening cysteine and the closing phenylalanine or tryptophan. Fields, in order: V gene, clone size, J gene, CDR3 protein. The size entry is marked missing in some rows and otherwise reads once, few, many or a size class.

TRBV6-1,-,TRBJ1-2,CASRPLADNYGYTF
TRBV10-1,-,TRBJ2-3,CASSEVDRGLDTQYF
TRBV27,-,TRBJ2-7,CASSLGGDPTYEQYF
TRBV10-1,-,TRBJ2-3,CASSESAAGRGTNTQYF
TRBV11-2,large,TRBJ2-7,CASTQGLPQSSYEQYF
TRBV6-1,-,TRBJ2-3,CASSEYRRGDTQYF
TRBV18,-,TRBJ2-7,CASSPGLELHREQYF
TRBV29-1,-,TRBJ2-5,CSVIPGTATGTQYF
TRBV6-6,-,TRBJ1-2,CASSPTGDYGYTF
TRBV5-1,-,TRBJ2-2,CALRANTGELFF
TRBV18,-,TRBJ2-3,CASSPRGGDTQYF
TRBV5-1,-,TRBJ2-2,CASSPRDRGANTGELFF
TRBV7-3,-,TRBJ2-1,CASSPMGLSVSGEQFF
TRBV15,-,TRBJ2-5,CATSRRGETQYF
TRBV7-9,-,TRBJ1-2,CASSRPGGTGGYTF
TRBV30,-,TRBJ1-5,CAWSVEAGAQPQHF
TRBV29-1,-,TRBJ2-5,CSVESHGDQETQYF
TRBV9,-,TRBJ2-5,CASSVSENFQETQYF
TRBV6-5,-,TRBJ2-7,CASSSGQGAYEQYF
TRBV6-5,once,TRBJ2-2,CASSYNPYTGELFF
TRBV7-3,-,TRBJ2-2,CASSPQGSRAGELFF
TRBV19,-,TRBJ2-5,CASSIDFSGGIETQYF
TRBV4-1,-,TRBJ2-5,CASSTRVGRETQYF
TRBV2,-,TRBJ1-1,CASSRDRIMNTEAFF
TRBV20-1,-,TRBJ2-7,CSATSGYEQYF
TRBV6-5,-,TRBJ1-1,CASSYRGGNTEAFF
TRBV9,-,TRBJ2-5,CASSASYSYQETQYF
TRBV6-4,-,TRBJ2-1,CASSDGVGGSNEQFF
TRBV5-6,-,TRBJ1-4,CASSFPGGGEKLFF
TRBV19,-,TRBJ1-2,CASSIGLVAGAANYGYTF
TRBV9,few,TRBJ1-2,CASSVDVTGYGYTF
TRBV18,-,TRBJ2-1,CASSLLTSGSNEQFF
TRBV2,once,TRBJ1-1,CASRSWTGGRDTEAFF
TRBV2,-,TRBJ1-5,CASSEPGINQPQHF
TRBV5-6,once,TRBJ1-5,CASSFSGGAAWGTLPQHF
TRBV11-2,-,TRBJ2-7,CASSPILTDYEQYF
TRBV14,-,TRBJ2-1,CASSLRTGLAGVIRGNEQFF
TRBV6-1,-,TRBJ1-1,CASRDRANTEAFF
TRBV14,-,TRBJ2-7,CASSWGHRPYEQYF
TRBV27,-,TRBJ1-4,CASRSRSGRATNEKLFF
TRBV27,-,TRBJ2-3,CASRLGGTDTQYF
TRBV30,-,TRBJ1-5,CAWSVRGYNQPQHF
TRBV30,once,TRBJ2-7,CAWSPGLAGVEEQYF
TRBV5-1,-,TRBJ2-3,CASSLAGHSTDTQYF
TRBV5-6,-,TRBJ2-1,CASRLGREAPSSYNEQFF
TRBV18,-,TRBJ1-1,CASSPPEWGRTEAFF
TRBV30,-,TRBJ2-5,CAWSVTDRGEETQYF
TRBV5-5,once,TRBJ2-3,CASSLALETDTQYF
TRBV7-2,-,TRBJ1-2,CASSLDRVANYGYTF
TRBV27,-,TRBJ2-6,CASSPRLWGANVLTF
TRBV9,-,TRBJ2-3,CASSVEEGDTQYF
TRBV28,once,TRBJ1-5,CASSLFEFRDRDGQPQHF
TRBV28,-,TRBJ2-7,CASSLSQGVGEQYF
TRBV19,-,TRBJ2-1,CASSPGVSEQFF